What follows is one TCR beta chain and its context. The CDR3 sequence is 15 residues long. The germline V and J ends were trimmed by 0 bases and 4 bases, with 9 bases remaining between them. From germline, CDR1 is SEHNR and CDR2 FQNEAQ (reference sequence). Libraries were prepared by immunoSEQ multiplex PCR; TCRdb keeps only in-frame clonotypes and omits some of them. The profile shows about 57,000 clones, approximately 89% of them singletons. This record belongs to a study of T cell changes during pregnancy in multiple sclerosis. The sequences come from peripheral blood, collected after pregnancy. This receptor was taken from a female donor in good health, enrolled as a control in a pregnancy study. The J gene is TRBJ2-2, the V gene TRBV7-9; a weak D match, TRBD2 (6 bases). The CDR3 loop is CASSLAGGGTGELFF. The DNA for the CDR3 is TGTGCCAGCAGCTTAGCGGGGGGAGGCACCGGGGAGCTGTTTTTT.